What follows are 20 T cell receptor beta chains derived from one specimen sequenced in a study of OX40 agonist ivuxolimab in advanced cancers. Assay used: immunoSEQ multiplex PCR; TCRdb lists only in-frame clones, some missing. This table holds approximately 72,000 clones, around 84% found once. The input for sequencing was CD4+ or CD8+ T cells sorted from blood, taken in a trial of the OX40 agonist ivuxolimab. The source is an adult with an advanced solid tumor such as melanoma, head and neck, liver or kidney cancer.

In regard to this clone: A junction boundary mismatches the germline segment, possibly from a read error. The rearrangement uses TRBV7-7 and TRBJ1-1; no clear D gene. There are 13 residues in the CDR3. Germline values: CDR1 SSHAT, CDR2 FNYEAQ (reference sequence). The CDR3 coding sequence is TGTGCTAGCAGCCGGGGATTGAACACTGAAGCTTTCTTT. It translates to CASSRGLNTEAFF.

The CDR3: CASSSVPGGELFF. CDR3 nucleotide sequence: TGTGCCAGCAGTAGCGTACCGGGAGGGGAGCTGTTTTTT. This sequence joins TRBV7-7 and TRBJ2-2; TRBD2 might be the D (5 bases). Trimming cost V 6 bases and J 8 bases, with 13 bases left between them. This CDR3 spans 13 amino acids. Germline V gene data show CDR1 as SSHAT and CDR2 as FNYEAQ (reference sequence).

This rearrangement joins TRBV6-5 to TRBJ1-5, with 8 bases matching TRBD1. There are 12 residues in the CDR3. CDR1 is MNHEY and CDR2 is SVGAGI in the germline V gene. Trimming cost V 10 bases and J 9 bases; bases outside gene matches: 8. The CDR3: CATRQGLGPQHF. In DNA form, the CDR3 reads TGTGCCACCAGACAGGGGTTGGGGCCCCAGCATTTT.

The chain links TRBV28 to TRBJ2-4; possibly TRBD1 for D (6 bases). Trimming pared 5 bases from V and 2 bases from J, leaving 19 bases between. The V gene's germline CDR1 is MDHEN and CDR2 SYDVKM. The CDR3 length is 17 residues. This chain's CDR3 is CASSPPLGAGSKNIQYF. For the CDR3, the DNA is TGTGCCAGCAGTCCCCCCTTGGGGGCTGGGTCCAAAAACATTCAGTACTTC.

The chain carries TRBV5-1 and TRBJ2-4, with TRBD1 as a possible D gene (5 bases). This CDR3 is 14 amino acids long. Trimming removed 1 base at V and 3 bases at J, with 8 bases between. Germline assignment: CDR1 SGHRS and CDR2 YFSETQ. In DNA form, the CDR3 reads TGCGCCAGCAGCTTGCAAGGGGACAAAAACATTCAGTACTTC. Its translation is CASSLQGDKNIQYF.

This clone has only a few counts. V gene TRBV21-1 combines with J gene TRBJ1-2; the D segment call TRBD1 is taken from the table without a DNA check. TRBV21-1 is annotated as a pseudogene. The CDR3 has 12 residues. CDR3 amino acids: CASKPQVHGYTF. CDR3 nucleotide sequence: TGTGCCAGCAAGCCCCAGGTTCATGGCTACACCTTC.

Regarding this clone: A read error may produce the germline difference seen at one junction end. The J gene is TRBJ2-7, the V gene TRBV7-9; 16 nucleotides agree with TRBD2. CDR3 size: 17 residues. Germline V gene sequence: CDR1 SEHNR, CDR2 FQNEAQ (reference sequence). CDR3 in DNA: TGTGCCAGCAGCTTAGGGGGACTAGCGGGAGGGCCGGGCGAGCAGTGCTTC. This sequence encodes CASSLGGLAGGPGEQCF.

The chain recombines TRBV10-1 with TRBJ2-1, with 7 nucleotides matching TRBD1. The CDR3 totals 14 residues. The J segment lost 7 bases and the V segment lost 8 bases, leaving 11 bases of the junction unmatched. CDR1 WNHNN and CDR2 SYGVQD come from the germline V gene (reference sequence). CDR3 in DNA: TGCGCCAGCGGACCGGGACAGACGAGAAATGAGCAGTTCTTC. It specifies CASGPGQTRNEQFF.

The rearrangement links TRBV28 to TRBJ1-5; no firm D call. V lost 5 bases and J 1 base, leaving 12 bases between the germline ends. Germline CDR1 MDHEN, CDR2 SYDVKM. The CDR3 has 15 amino acids. The CDR3 sequence is CASSMTGRSNQPQHF. The CDR3 nucleotides read TGTGCCAGCAGTATGACGGGGAGGAGCAATCAGCCCCAGCATTTT.

This sequence joins TRBV10-3 and TRBJ2-7, with 10 bases matching TRBD1. V lost 6 bases, J lost 5 bases, and 7 bases stayed unmatched. This CDR3 region has 14 residues. Germline values: CDR1 ENHRY, CDR2 SYGVKD. DNA of the CDR3: TGTGCCATCAGGCAGGACAGGGGGTGGGACGAGCAGTACTTC. Its translation: CAIRQDRGWDEQYF.

The rearrangement links TRBV12-5 to TRBJ1-2; the D is unclear. Trimming pared 6 bases from V and 2 bases from J, leaving 16 bases between. CDR3 length: 15 residues. CDR1 LGHNT and CDR2 FRNRAP come from the germline V gene. The CDR3 DNA is TGTGCTAGTGGCCCTGGGCCCTTCCCCAACTATGGCTACACCTTC. Translated: CASGPGPFPNYGYTF.

The chain combines TRBV9 with TRBJ2-7; 7 nucleotides match TRBD2. The germline gives CDR1 SGDLS, CDR2 YYNGEE. J was trimmed by 6 bases and V by 3 bases; bases with no gene match: 6. The CDR3 is made up of 13 amino acids. CDR3 region: CASSAQWEGEQYF. CDR3 bases: TGTGCCAGCAGCGCCCAGTGGGAGGGCGAGCAGTACTTC.

The chain has TRBV27 and TRBJ1-1; tentatively, D is TRBD1 (6 bases). V was trimmed by 2 bases and J by 1 base, leaving 20 bases between them. This CDR3 region has 18 residues. In germline, CDR1 is MNHEY, CDR2 SMNVEV (reference sequence). CDR3 sequence (DNA): TGTGCCAGCAGTTTACAGCCCTTAGGCTCGGGACAGAACACTGAAGCTTTCTTT. It yields the protein CASSLQPLGSGQNTEAFF.

This chain joins TRBV11-2 and TRBJ2-1; no clear D. The CDR3 runs to 12 residues. Germline V lookup: CDR1 SGHAT, CDR2 FQNNGV. V lost 4 bases and J 6 bases, leaving 7 bases between the germline ends. The CDR3, as DNA: TGTGCCAGCAGCTCCGGTCCCAATGAGCAGTTCTTC. Amino acids: CASSSGPNEQFF.

This sequence joins TRBV4-3 and TRBJ2-1; perhaps TRBD2 as D (6 bases). The germline V gene encodes CDR1 LGHNA and CDR2 YSLEER. Between the trimmed V and J ends, which lost 1 base and 14 bases, there was a span of 15 bases. This CDR3 is 13 amino acids long. The CDR3 region is CASSQAEEGLKFF. The CDR3 bases are TGCGCCAGCAGCCAAGCGGAGGAGGGGTTGAAGTTCTTC.

This chain links TRBV10-1 with TRBJ2-3, with D perhaps matching TRBD2 (5 bases). V gave up 3 bases and J gave up 5 bases, with 15 bases separating them. Per the germline V gene, CDR1 is WNHNN and CDR2 is SYGVQD (reference sequence). This CDR3 region has 15 residues. The DNA of the CDR3 is TGCGCCAGCAGTGAAGAGGAGGTCCCCGTAGATACGCAGTATTTT. It is translated as CASSEEEVPVDTQYF.

The V and J genes are TRBV5-5 and TRBJ1-1; D remains ambiguous. The CDR3 is made up of 13 amino acids. Germline lookup yields CDR1 SGHKS and CDR2 YYEKEE (reference sequence). The V end lost 0 bases, the J end lost 10 bases, and 13 bases lay between the germline ends. In DNA, the CDR3 is TGTGCCAGCAGCTTGGAACCCTCCAGCGGAGCTTTCTTT. Translated: CASSLEPSSGAFF.

This clone occurred a few times. V and J are TRBV7-9 and TRBJ1-1, with D unresolved. The CDR3 has 11 residues. V shed 10 bases and J shed 9 bases, with 15 bases lying between them. Germline CDR1 SEHNR, CDR2 FQNEAQ (reference sequence). The CDR3 reads CATTPGRQAFF. For the CDR3, the DNA is TGTGCCACCACCCCCGGCAGGCAAGCTTTCTTT.

The V and J genes are TRBV27 and TRBJ2-5; D unresolved. V was pared by 3 bases and J by 4 bases, with 9 bases between. Germline CDR1 is MNHEY and CDR2 is SMNVEV (reference sequence). The length of the CDR3 is 13 residues. CDR3 sequence reads: CASSFSLRETQYF. The CDR3 nucleotides read TGTGCCAGCAGTTTTTCTTTGAGAGAGACCCAGTACTTC.

This clone was counted once. CDR3 loop: CATASGGNTGELFF. As DNA, the CDR3 is TGTGCCACCGCTAGCGGGGGAAACACCGGGGAGCTGTTTTTT. This chain joins TRBV28 and TRBJ2-2; 10 bases align to TRBD2. CDR3 length equals 14 residues. Germline CDR1 reads MDHEN; CDR2 reads SYDVKM. The V segment lost 10 bases and the J segment 2 bases; nucleotides outside the gene matches: 4.